This T cell receptor (beta chain) was documented in a study of radiation and T cells in renal cell carcinoma. General study points: Top tumor clonotypes rose in blood 2 weeks post-radiation, then contracted.

The germline V gene encodes CDR1 GTSNPN and CDR2 SVGIG (reference sequence). The V gene end was trimmed by 2 bases and the J gene end by 4 bases; junction bases not matched to a gene: 5. CDR3 size: 14 residues. Points on this clone: The antigen is unknown.

Here immunoSEQ multiplex PCR was the method, and the copy in TCRdb shows in-frame clones only, minus some. The repertoire consists of some 120,000 clones, with around 89% occurring once and the leading ten covering about 5.6%. Time point denoted: blood 2 weeks post-SBRT. Documented treatment: 15 Gy SBRT to primary tumor, nephrectomy 4 weeks later. The rearrangement links TRBV30 to TRBJ1-5; 7 bases match TRBD1. This receptor was obtained from a woman in her seventies with renal cell carcinoma. The starting material was blood, obtained from a patient whose treatment included radiotherapy and nephrectomy. In DNA form, the CDR3 reads TGTGCCTGGAGTCTACAGGGGCCGAATCAGCCCCAGCATTTT. This encodes CAWSLQGPNQPQHF.